Listed below are T cell receptor beta chains from one sample, sequenced in a study of T cell responses to AZD1222 COVID-19 vaccine. Profiling relied on immunoSEQ multiplex PCR, and the TCRdb table lists in-frame clones only, not all of them. The table records fewer than 120,000 clones, 81% of them present only once. The sequences come from peripheral blood, collected on day 0 of AZD1222 vaccination. The receptors were gathered from an adult in good health. CDR3s include the opening cysteine and the closing phenylalanine or tryptophan. A D gene is named only where the DNA matches it firmly. Not all rows give a size; the values are once, few, many and, for expanded clones, a class.

clone size: .; V gene: TRBV2; J gene: TRBJ2-5; D gene: .; CDR3 DNA: TGTGCCAGCAGTACCTACCGACCTAGTACAGAGACCCAGTACTTC; CDR3 protein: CASSTYRPSTETQYF
clone size: .; V gene: TRBV27; J gene: TRBJ2-7; D gene: TRBD2; CDR3 DNA: TGTGCCAGCAGTTACAGCGGGGGCCTTGGCCACGAGCAGTACTTC; CDR3 protein: CASSYSGGLGHEQYF
clone size: .; V gene: TRBV19; J gene: TRBJ1-2; D gene: TRBD1; CDR3 DNA: TGTGCCAGTAGTCCCCGGACAGGCTACTATGGCTACACCTTC; CDR3 protein: CASSPRTGYYGYTF
clone size: .; V gene: TRBV5-1; J gene: TRBJ2-3; D gene: TRBD2; CDR3 DNA: TGCGCCAGCAGCCCTTCGCCTAGCGGGGACAGCACAGATACGCAGTATTTT; CDR3 protein: CASSPSPSGDSTDTQYF
clone size: .; V gene: TRBV5-1; J gene: TRBJ2-1; D gene: TRBD1; CDR3 DNA: TGCGCCAGCAGCTACGGGACAGGGGAGCGCAATGAGCAGTTCTTC; CDR3 protein: CASSYGTGERNEQFF
clone size: .; V gene: TRBV9; J gene: TRBJ2-1; D gene: TRBD1; CDR3 DNA: TGTGCCAGCAGCGTAGGGTTAGACAGGGCCGAGCAGTTCTTC; CDR3 protein: CASSVGLDRAEQFF
clone size: .; V gene: TRBV18; J gene: TRBJ1-2; D gene: TRBD1; CDR3 DNA: TGTGCCAGCTCACCCGGGACAGGGGGCTTTGGCTACACCTTC; CDR3 protein: CASSPGTGGFGYTF
clone size: .; V gene: TRBV10-3; J gene: TRBJ2-2; D gene: .; CDR3 DNA: TGTGCCATTAGTCCGGGACAAGGTGCCGGGGAGCTGTTTTTT; CDR3 protein: CAISPGQGAGELFF
clone size: .; V gene: TRBV15; J gene: TRBJ2-1; D gene: TRBD2; CDR3 DNA: TGTGCCACCGAAGGCGGGGGAAGAAACAATGAGCAGTTCTTC; CDR3 protein: CATEGGGRNNEQFF
clone size: .; V gene: TRBV7-2; J gene: TRBJ1-4; D gene: TRBD1; CDR3 DNA: TGTGCCAGCAGCTTAATTGTGGACAGGGTAGCAACTAATGAAAAACTGTTTTTT; CDR3 protein: CASSLIVDRVATNEKLFF
clone size: .; V gene: TRBV2; J gene: TRBJ1-4; D gene: .; CDR3 DNA: TGTGCCAGCAGTGATCGTCTTAGGGATGAAAAACTGTTTTTT; CDR3 protein: CASSDRLRDEKLFF
clone size: .; V gene: TRBV11-2; J gene: TRBJ2-7; D gene: TRBD2; CDR3 DNA: TGTGCCAGCAGCAAAAGCGGGACTCTACAGTACGAGCAGTACTTC; CDR3 protein: CASSKSGTLQYEQYF
clone size: .; V gene: TRBV19; J gene: TRBJ1-2; D gene: .; CDR3 DNA: TGTGCCAGTAGTAGGACAGTTAACTATGGCTACACCTTC; CDR3 protein: CASSRTVNYGYTF
clone size: .; V gene: TRBV30; J gene: TRBJ1-1; D gene: .; CDR3 DNA: TGTGCCTGGAGTGTAGGACAACTGAACACTGAAGCTTTCTTT; CDR3 protein: CAWSVGQLNTEAFF
clone size: .; V gene: TRBV19; J gene: TRBJ1-2; D gene: .; CDR3 DNA: TGTGCCAGTAGTGACGGGGGGCCCTATGGCTACACCTTC; CDR3 protein: CASSDGGPYGYTF
clone size: few; V gene: TRBV4-1; J gene: TRBJ1-4; D gene: .; CDR3 DNA: TGCGCCAGCAGCCAGGCTACAGGTGGGGGAAATGAAAAACTGTTTTTT; CDR3 protein: CASSQATGGGNEKLFF
clone size: .; V gene: TRBV5-8; J gene: TRBJ2-7; D gene: TRBD2; CDR3 DNA: TGTGCCAGCAGCTTGGCCCGACTAGCGGGAGGCGAGCAGTACTTC; CDR3 protein: CASSLARLAGGEQYF
clone size: .; V gene: TRBV12-3/TRBV12-4; J gene: TRBJ2-1; D gene: .; CDR3 DNA: TGTGCCAGCAGTCACCTAAGGATTGAGCAGTTCTTC; CDR3 protein: CASSHLRIEQFF
clone size: .; V gene: TRBV7-2; J gene: TRBJ2-5; D gene: .; CDR3 DNA: TGTGCCAGCAGCGCACAGGGTAGTGTGGAGACCCAGTACTTC; CDR3 protein: CASSAQGSVETQYF
clone size: .; V gene: TRBV6-6; J gene: TRBJ1-1; D gene: .; CDR3 DNA: TGTGCCAGCAGTCTGGCGGGGAGGGAAGCTTTCTTT; CDR3 protein: CASSLAGREAFF
clone size: .; V gene: TRBV5-1; J gene: TRBJ1-6; D gene: TRBD1; CDR3 DNA: TGCGCCAGCAGCTACTGGACAGGGGTTGGGAATTCACCCCTCCACTTT; CDR3 protein: CASSYWTGVGNSPLHF
clone size: .; V gene: TRBV7-8; J gene: TRBJ2-3; D gene: TRBD2; CDR3 DNA: TGTGCCAGCAGCTCTGGACTAGCTGGGGCAGATACGCAGTATTTT; CDR3 protein: CASSSGLAGADTQYF
clone size: .; V gene: TRBV3-1/TRBV3-2; J gene: TRBJ1-6; D gene: .; CDR3 DNA: TGTGCCAGCAGCCAAGGGCGGCTCTATAATTCACCCCTCCACTTT; CDR3 protein: CASSQGRLYNSPLHF
clone size: once; V gene: TRBV6-5; J gene: TRBJ1-6; D gene: TRBD1; CDR3 DNA: TGTGCCAGCAGTTACGACAGGGTGAATTCACCCCTCCACTTT; CDR3 protein: CASSYDRVNSPLHF
clone size: .; V gene: TRBV11-3; J gene: TRBJ2-2; D gene: TRBD2; CDR3 DNA: TGTGCCAGCAGCGGGAGCGGGAGTCGGACCGGGGAGCTGTTTTTT; CDR3 protein: CASSGSGSRTGELFF
clone size: .; V gene: TRBV27; J gene: TRBJ2-2; D gene: TRBD2; CDR3 DNA: TGTGCCAGCAGTTCCTGGACTAGCGGGGGCACCGGGGAGCTGTTTTTT; CDR3 protein: CASSSWTSGGTGELFF
clone size: .; V gene: TRBV28; J gene: TRBJ2-4; D gene: .; CDR3 DNA: TGTGCCAGCAGCCGGGGGTTTTTAAACATTCAGTACTTC; CDR3 protein: CASSRGFLNIQYF
clone size: .; V gene: TRBV5-5; J gene: TRBJ1-6; D gene: .; CDR3 DNA: TGTGCCAGCAGGTTTCAGGGGCCGAGCTCCTATAATTCACCCCTCCACTTT; CDR3 protein: CASRFQGPSSYNSPLHF
clone size: .; V gene: TRBV19; J gene: TRBJ2-6; D gene: .; CDR3 DNA: TGTGCCAGTAAAGGTGGCGTCTCTGGGGCCAACGTCCTGACTTTC; CDR3 protein: CASKGGVSGANVLTF
clone size: .; V gene: TRBV10-3; J gene: TRBJ1-1; D gene: .; CDR3 DNA: TGTGCCATCAGTGAGTACGCGAACACTGAAGCTTTCTTT; CDR3 protein: CAISEYANTEAFF
clone size: few; V gene: TRBV28; J gene: TRBJ1-5; D gene: .; CDR3 DNA: TGTGCCAGCAGGACAGATAGCAATCAGCCCCAGCATTTT; CDR3 protein: CASRTDSNQPQHF
clone size: .; V gene: TRBV7-9; J gene: TRBJ1-2; D gene: .; CDR3 DNA: TGTGCCAGCAGCAACCGACAGGTCTCCGATGGCTACACCTTC; CDR3 protein: CASSNRQVSDGYTF
clone size: .; V gene: TRBV4-3; J gene: TRBJ1-2; D gene: TRBD1; CDR3 DNA: TGCGCCAGCAGCCTAACCGGGACAGGGACGAGGGGCTACACCTTC; CDR3 protein: CASSLTGTGTRGYTF
clone size: .; V gene: TRBV2; J gene: TRBJ2-1; D gene: .; CDR3 DNA: TGTGCCAGCAGTCCCAGGGCGGAAGTCTACAATGAGCAGTTCTTC; CDR3 protein: CASSPRAEVYNEQFF
clone size: .; V gene: TRBV7-2; J gene: TRBJ1-4; D gene: .; CDR3 DNA: TGTGCCAGCAGCCCGAATCGGGGTGGACCTAATGAAAAACTGTTTTTT; CDR3 protein: CASSPNRGGPNEKLFF
clone size: .; V gene: TRBV18; J gene: TRBJ2-7; D gene: TRBD1; CDR3 DNA: TGTGCCAGCTCACCACCGCGGACAGGGAAACTCGACGAGCAGTACTTC; CDR3 protein: CASSPPRTGKLDEQYF
clone size: few; V gene: TRBV10-3; J gene: TRBJ1-1; D gene: TRBD1; CDR3 DNA: TGTGCCATCAGTGACCAAGACAGGGCAGGAACTGAAGCTTTCTTT; CDR3 protein: CAISDQDRAGTEAFF